What follows describes a single TCR beta chain. Its target is unknown. There were TCR beta CDR3 regions amplified from RNA transcripts. First-round RT-PCR targeting the TCR CDR3 was performed with the HTBI primer set. TCRdb independently ran MiXCR on the multiplex PCR reads; one entry per CDR3 protein. The table shows hundreds of thousands of distinct CDR3 sequences, with 15% to 19% occurring only once. PBMCs were obtained from over 8.5 ml fresh peripheral blood. These data are taken from a study of T cells in Graves' hyperthyroidism and ophthalmopathy. The CDR3 is 15 residues long. The germline V gene encodes CDR1 MGHDK and CDR2 SYGVNS. Trimming cost V 1 base and J 4 bases, with 13 bases left between them. Findings of the study overall: Researchers found most expanded thyroid clonotypes above 0.001 in blood as well. Model predictions of ophthalmopathy came a median 6.5 months before onset.

This clonotype originated in a woman aged 18-29 years with Graves' hyperthyroidism. Sequencing was done on a sample of blood. The chain recombines TRBV25-1 with TRBJ1-1; D is possibly TRBD1 (5 bases). CDR3 amino acids: CASSEFGTLTTEAFF. For the CDR3, the DNA is TGTGCCAGCAGTGAATTCGGGACGTTAACCACTGAAGCTTTCTTT.